One sample yielded the 22 T cell receptor beta chains listed below, sequenced in a study of blood T cell repertoires in COVID-19. Profiled with immunoSEQ multiplex PCR; TCRdb holds only in-frame clones, not every one. The repertoire includes 48,000 or so clones, 85% to 90% of them detected once, and less than 3% sits in the top ten. The specimen was peripheral blood. All receptors derive from a woman of 80 years or more with COVID-19, enrolled during active disease.

The gene calls are TRBV27 and TRBJ1-2, with 9 positions matching TRBD1. This CDR3 comprises 16 residues. Trimming at V came to 6 bases and at J to 4 bases, leaving 12 bases not matched to a gene. Germline assignment: CDR1 MNHEY and CDR2 SMNVEV (reference sequence). Here the CDR3 reads CASRAPSGQGGYGYTF. CDR3 in DNA: TGTGCCAGCAGAGCCCCCTCGGGACAGGGAGGCTATGGCTACACCTTC.

The chain has TRBV28 and TRBJ2-7, with TRBD1 matching 10 bases. The CDR3 loop spans 15 amino acids. Per germline, CDR1 MDHEN and CDR2 SYDVKM. The J segment lost 3 bases and the V segment lost 2 bases, leaving 4 bases of the junction unmatched. In nucleotides, the CDR3 is TGTGCCAGCAGTTTACACGGGGACAGGGGCTACGAGCAGTACTTC. Translating it yields CASSLHGDRGYEQYF.

This clone occurred once. The J gene is TRBJ2-5, the V gene TRBV5-8; D is perhaps TRBD1 (7 bases). CDR1 SGHTS and CDR2 YDEGEE come from the germline V gene. Trimming stripped 4 bases from V and 5 bases from J, with 21 bases between. The CDR3 is 16 residues long. The CDR3 here is CASSHHGAGGMETQYF. CDR3 coding DNA: TGTGCCAGCAGCCATCATGGGGCAGGGGGGATGGAGACCCAGTACTTC.

The chain has TRBV30 and TRBJ2-3, with 9 positions matching TRBD2. This CDR3 comprises 17 residues. The germline CDR1 and CDR2 sequences are GTSNPN and SVGIG (reference sequence). The V gene end was trimmed by 0 bases and the J gene end by 3 bases; junction bases not matched to a gene: 10. CDR3 in DNA: TGTGCCTGGAGTGTTTGGGGCGGGGGGGTTCTTACAGATACGCAGTATTTT. Its translation: CAWSVWGGGVLTDTQYF.

This clone was observed a handful of times. The CDR3 reads CASTRGPRDGYTF. The CDR3 region has the DNA TGTGCCAGCACCAGGGGGCCGCGGGATGGCTACACCTTC. The V gene is TRBV12-3 or TRBV12-4, the J gene TRBJ1-2; 8 positions agree with TRBD1. The V gene end was trimmed by 7 bases and the J gene end by 6 bases; junction bases not matched to a gene: 7. The CDR3 totals 13 residues.

The chain combines TRBV7-4 with TRBJ2-1; D not certain. V lost 5 bases to trimming and J lost 5 bases, with 22 bases between them. The CDR3 loop spans 17 amino acids. CDR1 SGHVT and CDR2 SQSDAQ come from the germline V gene. CDR3 coding DNA: TGTGCCAGCAGCCACCCCCCCCTACCCACTACCCACAATGAGCAGTTCTTC. Residues: CASSHPPLPTTHNEQFF.

This clone appeared a few times. CDR3 DNA: TGTGCCAGTAGTACCGACAGGATGGGTGGCTACACCTTC. Amino acids: CASSTDRMGGYTF. The V and J genes are TRBV19 and TRBJ1-2; D is possibly TRBD1 (6 bases). The CDR3 consists of 13 residues. Germline-derived CDR1 and CDR2 are LNHDA and SQIVND (reference sequence). V was cut by 4 bases and J by 7 bases, with 13 bases left in between.

The V call is TRBV5-1, the J call TRBJ1-2, with 12 bases fitting TRBD1. Per the germline V gene, CDR1 is SGHRS and CDR2 is YFSETQ. The CDR3 is 16 residues long. The ends lost 0 bases at V and 7 bases at J; junction bases unmatched: 7. The CDR3 here is CASSLDGTGGLGGYTF. CDR3 in DNA: TGCGCCAGCAGCTTGGATGGGACAGGGGGCCTCGGTGGCTACACCTTC.

V usage is TRBV11-2 and J usage is TRBJ1-2; 10 bases agree with TRBD1. Germline lookup yields CDR1 SGHAT and CDR2 FQNNGV. With V trimmed by 5 bases and J by 5 bases, 11 bases remained unmatched. This CDR3 contains 16 residues. CDR3 amino acids: CASSLTFGQGVYGYTF. In nucleotides, the CDR3 is TGTGCCAGCAGCCTTACCTTTGGACAGGGGGTGTATGGCTACACCTTC.

The gene calls are TRBV7-8 and TRBJ2-7, with no clear D. Germline CDR1 and CDR2: SGHVS and FQNEAQ. Trimming removed 5 bases at V and 1 base at J, with 12 bases between. This CDR3 has 14 residues. The CDR3 region has the DNA TGTGCCAGCAGCAAAACAACACAATCCTACGAGCAGTACTTC. This translates into CASSKTTQSYEQYF.

The CDR3 spells CASSSGDRNTEAFF. DNA for the CDR3: TGTGCCAGCAGCTCAGGGGACAGGAACACTGAAGCTTTCTTT. The chain recombines TRBV7-3 with TRBJ1-1; 7 nucleotides match TRBD1. The CDR3 spans 14 residues. Germline V gene data show CDR1 as SGHTA and CDR2 as FQGTGA. V was clipped by 4 bases and J by 1 base; unmatched bases: 3.

The V gene is TRBV28, the J gene TRBJ2-1; the D gene is possibly TRBD2 (5 bases). The CDR3 contains 15 residues. Germline loops: CDR1 MDHEN, CDR2 SYDVKM. With 2 bases removed from V and 4 bases from J, the gap between germline ends came to 12 bases. The CDR3: CASSLEFRGYNEQFF. CDR3 DNA: TGTGCCAGCAGTTTAGAGTTCCGAGGGTACAATGAGCAGTTCTTC.

This chain uses TRBV7-6 with TRBJ1-5; TRBD1 matches 8 bases. Unmatched junction bases numbered 6, after V lost 1 base and J lost 7 bases. This CDR3 is 15 amino acids long. Germline-derived CDR1 and CDR2 are SGHVS and FNYEAQ. The CDR3 DNA reads as TGTGCCAGCAGCTTAGGCAGGGGGCGAGAGCAGCCCCAGCATTTT. It is translated as CASSLGRGREQPQHF.

The rearrangement links TRBV12-3 or TRBV12-4 to TRBJ2-1; perhaps TRBD2 as D (6 bases). V gave up 7 bases and J gave up 11 bases, with 12 bases separating them. The CDR3 consists of 11 residues. CDR3: CASTSGGKQFF. CDR3 nucleotide sequence: TGTGCCAGCACCTCCGGAGGGAAGCAGTTCTTC.

The chain combines TRBV5-1 with TRBJ2-7; TRBD1 matches 7 bases. Germline CDR1 reads SGHRS; CDR2 reads YFSETQ. J lost 3 bases, V lost 2 bases, and 5 bases had no gene match. This CDR3 has 14 residues. The CDR3: CASSFGRGSYEQYF. The CDR3 bases are TGCGCCAGCAGCTTCGGCAGGGGGAGCTACGAGCAGTACTTC.

This clone appeared a single time. V and J are TRBV28 and TRBJ2-3, with 9 bases matching TRBD1. The J segment lost 5 bases and the V segment lost 9 bases, leaving 12 bases of the junction unmatched. The V gene's germline CDR1 is MDHEN and CDR2 SYDVKM. The CDR3 spans 15 residues. The chain's CDR3 is CASEPAGTGIDTQYF. As DNA, the CDR3 is TGTGCCAGTGAACCGGCCGGGACAGGGATAGATACGCAGTATTTT.

This clone was seen only once. The chain carries TRBV2 and TRBJ1-5, with D possibly matching TRBD1 (5 bases). The CDR3 extends over 14 amino acids. Trimming left V 4 bases short and J 4 bases short, with 11 bases between. The germline CDR1 and CDR2 sequences are SNHLY and FYNNEI. The CDR3 loop reads CASSGGRANQPQHF. DNA of the CDR3: TGTGCCAGCAGTGGGGGCAGGGCGAATCAGCCCCAGCATTTT.

This rearrangement joins TRBV6-2 or TRBV6-3 to TRBJ2-3; 10 nucleotides line up with TRBD2. V lost 0 bases, J lost 5 bases, and 2 bases stayed unmatched. The CDR3 runs 15 residues. The germline V gene has CDR1 MNHEY and CDR2 SVGEGT. CDR3 nucleotides: TGTGCCAGCAGTTACTCGTGGACTAGCGGAGATACGCAGTATTTT. Its translation is CASSYSWTSGDTQYF.

This chain links TRBV10-3 with TRBJ1-5; 9 nucleotides align to TRBD1. Losses at the gene ends were 10 bases for V and 3 bases for J; bases not matched to a gene: 10. This CDR3 spans 15 amino acids. In germline, CDR1 is ENHRY, CDR2 SYGVKD. CDR3 in amino acids: CATSLTGGFNQPQHF. CDR3 in DNA: TGTGCCACCAGCTTGACAGGGGGTTTCAATCAGCCCCAGCATTTT.

The CDR3 nucleotides are TGTGCCAGCAGCCGGGAGGAGATTCAGTACACTGAAGCTTTCTTT. Residues: CASSREEIQYTEAFF. This chain connects TRBV5-6 to TRBJ1-1; D call uncertain. The CDR3 sequence is 15 residues long. V was cut by 4 bases and J by 3 bases, with 16 bases left in between. In germline, CDR1 is SGHDT, CDR2 YYEEEE.

The chain uses TRBV9 and TRBJ1-2, with D perhaps matching TRBD1 (6 bases). V gave up 0 bases and J gave up 1 base, with 13 bases separating them. Germline V gives CDR1 SGDLS, CDR2 YYNGEE. This CDR3 region has 16 residues. The CDR3 nucleotides read TGTGCCAGCAGCGTAGCCCCCTGGACAGTTAACTATGGCTACACCTTC. This translates into CASSVAPWTVNYGYTF.

The chain couples TRBV7-6 to TRBJ2-6; D ambiguous. The CDR3 has 16 amino acids. The V gene lost 0 bases and the J gene lost 4 bases, with 10 bases spanning the gap. Germline CDR1 SGHVS, CDR2 FNYEAQ. CDR3 nucleotide sequence: TGTGCCAGCAGCTTAGCGCGAGGAACCGGGGCCAACGTCCTGACTTTC. Its protein is CASSLARGTGANVLTF. The full variable domain, its missing parts supplied by reference TRBV7-6 and TRBJ2-6, is GAGVSQSPRYKVTKRGQDVALRCDPISGHVSLYWYRQALGQGPEFLTYFNYEAQQDKSGLPNDRFSAERPEGSISTLTIQRTEQRDSAMYRCASSLARGTGANVLTFGAGSRLTVL.